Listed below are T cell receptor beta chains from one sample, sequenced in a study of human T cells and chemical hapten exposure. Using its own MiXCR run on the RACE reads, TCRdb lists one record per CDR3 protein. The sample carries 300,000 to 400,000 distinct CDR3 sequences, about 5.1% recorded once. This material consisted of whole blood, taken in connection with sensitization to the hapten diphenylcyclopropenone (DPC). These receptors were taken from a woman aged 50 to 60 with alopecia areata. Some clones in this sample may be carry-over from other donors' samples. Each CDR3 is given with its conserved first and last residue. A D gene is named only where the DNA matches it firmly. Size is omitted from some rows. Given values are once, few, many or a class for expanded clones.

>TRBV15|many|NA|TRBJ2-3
TGTGCCACCAGCAGAGAGAGGGGGGCCCTAGGACAGGACTATTTCACAGATACGCAGTATTTT
CATSRERGALGQDYFTDTQYF
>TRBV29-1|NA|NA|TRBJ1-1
TGCAGCGTTGTCGTACTCCAGGGGCAGGACACTGAAGCTTTCTTT
CSVVVLQGQDTEAFF
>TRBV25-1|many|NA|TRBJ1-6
TGTGCCAGCAGTGAATATCTGCAAAAGGGAGGACGATTTGACCCCTATAATTCACCCCTCCACTTT
CASSEYLQKGGRFDPYNSPLHF
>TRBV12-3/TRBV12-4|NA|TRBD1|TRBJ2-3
TGTGCCAGCAGCCCGGGACAGGGGAGCTCGGGCACAGATACGCAGTATTTT
CASSPGQGSSGTDTQYF
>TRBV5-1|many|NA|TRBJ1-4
TGCGCCAGCAGCTTGGAGGGACGGACAAATGAAAAACTGTTTTTT
CASSLEGRTNEKLFF
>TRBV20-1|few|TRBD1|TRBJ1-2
TGCAGTGCTAGAGATCCGGGACAGGGTGACTATGGCTACACCTTC
CSARDPGQGDYGYTF
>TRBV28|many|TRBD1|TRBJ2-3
TGTGCCAGCAGTTTAAAAGCCCCCGGGACAGGGGATTTT
CASSLKAPGTGDF
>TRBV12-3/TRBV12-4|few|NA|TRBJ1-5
TGTGCCAGCAGTTACGGTGAGCCCCAGCATTTT
CASSYGEPQHF
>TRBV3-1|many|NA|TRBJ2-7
TGTGCCAGCAGCCAACTGAGCGAGGAGCAGTACTTC
CASSQLSEEQYF
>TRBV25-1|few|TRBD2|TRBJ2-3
TGTGCCAGCAGGGGGTCTGCGGGGGGCACAGATACGCAGTATTTT
CASRGSAGGTDTQYF
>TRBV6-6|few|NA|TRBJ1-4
TGTGCCAGCAGTTACTCCATCTACAGGGTGATGAACGAAAAACTGTTTTTT
CASSYSIYRVMNEKLFF
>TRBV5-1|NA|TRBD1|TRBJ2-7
TGCGCCAGCAGCTTGGATGGGGCAGGGGGATACGAGCAGTACTTC
CASSLDGAGGYEQYF
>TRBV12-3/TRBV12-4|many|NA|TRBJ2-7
TGTGCCAGCAATCAAGCCGGGATTGAGCAGTACTTC
CASNQAGIEQYF
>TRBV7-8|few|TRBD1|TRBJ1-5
TGTGCCAGCAGCTCACCGGGACAGACCATTAATCAGCCCCAGCATTTT
CASSSPGQTINQPQHF
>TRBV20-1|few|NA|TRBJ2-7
TGCAGTGCTAGAGATTTGGCAGCGTCGTACGAGCAGTACTTC
CSARDLAASYEQYF
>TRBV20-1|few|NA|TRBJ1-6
TGCAGTGCTAGCAGTCAGGCATCCTATAATTCACCCCTCCACTTT
CSASSQASYNSPLHF
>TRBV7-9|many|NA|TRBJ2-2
TGTGCCAGCGGACATTCGAACACCGGGGAGCTGTTTTTT
CASGHSNTGELFF
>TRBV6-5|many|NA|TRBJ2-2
TGTGCCAGCAGCTTTAGAACCGGGGAGCTGTTTTTT
CASSFRTGELFF
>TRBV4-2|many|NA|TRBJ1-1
TGTGCCAGCAGCCAAGTGGCGGAAAATGAAGCTTTCTTT
CASSQVAENEAFF
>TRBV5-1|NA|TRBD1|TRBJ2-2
TGCGCCAGCAGCCTACAGGGGGCACAAACCGGGGAGCTGTTTTTT
CASSLQGAQTGELFF
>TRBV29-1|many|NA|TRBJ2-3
TGCAGCGCTACCGGGACCATGACAGATACGCAGTATTTT
CSATGTMTDTQYF
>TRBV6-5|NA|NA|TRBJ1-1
TGTGCCAGCACCCCCTTCCCGAGGGGTGGTTACACTGAAGCTTTCTTT
CASTPFPRGGYTEAFF
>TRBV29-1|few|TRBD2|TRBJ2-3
TGCAGCGTTGTGCTGGGGAGCGGGGGGACCACAGATACGCAGTATTTT
CSVVLGSGGTTDTQYF
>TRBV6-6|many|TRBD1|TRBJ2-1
TGTGCCAGCAGTATTGGGGTTCTGGGACAGGAGTTCTTC
CASSIGVLGQEFF
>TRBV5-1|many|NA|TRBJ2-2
TGCGCCAGCAGCCCCCGCGAAGGGGCCACCGGGGAGCTGTTTTTT
CASSPREGATGELFF
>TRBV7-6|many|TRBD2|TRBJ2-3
TGTGCCAGCACCCTTGGGGGGGGTAGCACAGATACGCAGTATTTT
CASTLGGGSTDTQYF
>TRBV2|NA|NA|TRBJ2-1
TGTGCCAGCAGTTCAATCGGGGGCCCTTACAATGAGCAGTTCTTC
CASSSIGGPYNEQFF
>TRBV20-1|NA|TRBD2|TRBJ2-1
TGCAGTGCTAGAGATTTACTAGCGGAACGCAATGAGCAGTTCTTC
CSARDLLAERNEQFF